This TCR beta chain was sequenced for a study of PD-1 blockade in classical Hodgkin lymphoma. Study-level background: Once every 2 weeks, patients received intravenous nivolumab at 3 mg/kg.

Every one of the patients relapsed after autologous stem cell transplantation (brentuximab vedotin exposure was variable). This clone was recorded once. Its antigen is unidentified. Profiling relied on immunoSEQ multiplex PCR, and the TCRdb table lists in-frame clones only, not all of them. Of about 14,000 clones in the sample, 78% are singletons; the top ten hold about a quarter. Findings and limits, study-wide: Before treatment, complete responders showed about the same diversity as newly diagnosed patients.

Sample: peripheral blood mononuclear cells (PBMCs), taken before the second cycle of nivolumab. The source is a human donor with classical Hodgkin lymphoma.

The CDR3 DNA is TGTGCCAGCAGCGGACAGGGGACCCTCTCTGGAAACACCATATATTTT. Protein sequence: CASSGQGTLSGNTIYF. The chain recombines TRBV7-2 with TRBJ1-3; 9 bases map to TRBD1. The CDR3 sequence is 16 residues long. Trimming removed 5 bases from V and 0 bases from J; junction bases left unmatched: 5. Per the germline V gene, CDR1 is SGHTA and CDR2 is FQGNSA.